Shown below are 22 T cell receptor beta chains from a single sample sequenced in a study of CD8+ T cells in alopecia areata (dated 2018 in TCRdb). The library was made by the immunoSEQ multiplex PCR assay. RNA was extracted from all samples and reverse transcribed into cDNA as template for TCR sequencing. Here the immuneACCESS table is served through TCRdb, limited to in-frame sequences with V and J called. Missing clones are a known gap in these copies; in checked studies unresolved V genes cover under half, and the rest lacks a known reason. The table for this sample lists 140,000 to 150,000 clones; approximately 56% of them were counted only once. Of the sample, 35% to 40% is held by the ten largest clones. Input material: CD8+ T cells sorted from blood. These receptors all stem from a human donor in good health.

This chain links TRBV25-1 with TRBJ1-3, with D hard to call. This CDR3 is 14 amino acids long. CDR1 is MGHDK and CDR2 is SYGVNS in the germline V gene. V shed 8 bases and J shed 0 bases, with 11 bases lying between them. CDR3 protein: CASDGRASGNTIYF. The DNA of the CDR3 is TGTGCCAGCGATGGACGGGCCTCTGGAAACACCATATATTTT.

The chain links TRBV6-1 to TRBJ1-5, with unresolved D. Germline values: CDR1 MNHNS, CDR2 SASEGT. Trimming took 8 bases from V and 4 from J, leaving 15 bases between them. This CDR3 has 14 amino acids. The CDR3 here is CASSPRVLNQPQHF. The CDR3 coding sequence is TGTGCCAGCTCTCCTCGGGTGCTGAATCAGCCCCAGCATTTT.

With respect to this clone: In the same sample, other DNA sequences code for this CDR3. The genes are TRBV7-9 and TRBJ2-7; D remains unclear. This CDR3 is built from 12 residues. Trimming cost V 3 bases and J 3 bases, with 6 bases left between them. The germline V gene encodes CDR1 SEHNR and CDR2 FQNEAQ (reference sequence). The CDR3 DNA follows: TGTGCCAGCAGCTTCGGTAGCTACGAGCAGTACTTC. The encoded protein is CASSFGSYEQYF.

The chain employs TRBV29-1 and TRBJ1-2; no reliable D call. Trimming left V 5 bases short and J 4 bases short, with 14 bases between. Per germline, CDR1 SQVTM and CDR2 ANQGSEA. There are 13 residues in the CDR3. The CDR3 DNA sequence: TGCAGCGTTATCTCCCCCCGCGGCTATGGCTACACCTTC. Amino acids: CSVISPRGYGYTF.

The chain joins TRBV2 to TRBJ2-3, with D hard to call. The germline CDR1 and CDR2 sequences are SNHLY and FYNNEI. The CDR3 extends over 16 amino acids. V lost 2 bases and J 4 bases, leaving 16 bases between the germline ends. The CDR3 sequence is CASSESVAKGADTQYF. The CDR3 region has the DNA TGTGCCAGCAGTGAATCGGTGGCTAAAGGCGCAGATACGCAGTATTTT.

There are a few counts of this clone. The gene calls are TRBV29-1 and TRBJ2-1; tentative D call: TRBD1 (5 bases). Trimming took off 2 bases at V and 5 bases at J, with 13 bases between the two ends. CDR3 length equals 14 residues. Germline CDR1 and CDR2: SQVTM and ANQGSEA. Here the CDR3 DNA reads TGCAGCGTTGAAACGCAGGGCTTCGACAATGAGCAGTTCTTC. Its protein is CSVETQGFDNEQFF.

The chain recombines TRBV9 with TRBJ2-7, with 11 bases lining up with TRBD1. The V gene end was trimmed by 4 bases and the J gene end by 6 bases; junction bases not matched to a gene: 3. The CDR3 extends over 13 amino acids. Germline CDR1 reads SGDLS; CDR2 reads YYNGEE. This CDR3 reads CASSTGTGGEQYF. DNA of the CDR3: TGTGCCAGCAGCACCGGGACAGGGGGCGAGCAGTACTTC.

This rearrangement joins TRBV9 to TRBJ1-1; D uncertain. The CDR3 is made up of 16 amino acids. Looked up from germline, CDR1 is SGDLS and CDR2 is YYNGEE. The V end lost 2 bases, the J end lost 1 base, and 15 bases lay between the germline ends. CDR3 coding DNA: TGTGCCAGCAGCGTGAACAGCGGCGGAGGGAACACTGAAGCTTTCTTT. This sequence encodes CASSVNSGGGNTEAFF.

The rearrangement joins TRBV13 to TRBJ2-7; 11 positions agree with TRBD2. The CDR3 contains 14 residues. The germline V gene has CDR1 PRHDT and CDR2 FYEKMQ (reference sequence). J gave up 6 bases and V 8 bases, and 9 bases lay outside the gene matches. CDR3 sequence reads: CASSPGLAASEQYF. CDR3 nucleotide sequence: TGTGCCAGCTCCCCGGGACTAGCGGCGTCCGAGCAGTACTTC.

This clone came up once. The CDR3, as DNA: TGTGCCAGCAGCTTAGAAGGTTCGGGGCTATACAATGAGCAGTTCTTC. Translated: CASSLEGSGLYNEQFF. The chain joins TRBV7-2 to TRBJ2-1, with D perhaps matching TRBD1 or TRBD2 (5 bases each). The CDR3 consists of 16 residues. V was shortened by 1 base and J by 4 bases, with 14 bases between the two germline ends. Per germline, CDR1 SGHTA and CDR2 FQGNSA.

The chain has TRBV25-1 and TRBJ2-1; D perhaps matches TRBD1 (5 bases). Looked up from germline, CDR1 is MGHDK and CDR2 is SYGVNS. Trimming pared 7 bases from V and 1 base from J, leaving 11 bases between. The CDR3 loop spans 14 amino acids. DNA of the CDR3: TGTGCCAGCACCCCGGACACTTCCTACAATGAGCAGTTCTTC. This translates into CASTPDTSYNEQFF.

The rearrangement uses TRBV29-1 and TRBJ2-7, with D perhaps matching TRBD1 or TRBD2 (7 bases each). The CDR3 is 14 residues long. CDR1 and CDR2 (germline): SQVTM, ANQGSEA. Trimming left V 4 bases short and J 2 bases short, with 15 bases between. CDR3 residues: CSVAGSGGAYEQYF. For the CDR3, the DNA is TGCAGCGTTGCTGGTTCAGGGGGGGCCTACGAGCAGTACTTC.

The chain is built from TRBV6-5 and TRBJ1-5, with D unresolved. Looked up from germline, CDR1 is MNHEY and CDR2 is SVGAGI. The germline V and J ends were trimmed by 5 bases and 5 bases, with 13 bases remaining between them. This CDR3 has 14 residues. CDR3 coding DNA: TGTGCCAGCAGTACGCGGCGGGGAGATCAGCCCCAGCATTTT. Translated: CASSTRRGDQPQHF.

The chain uses TRBV27 and TRBJ2-3; D unclear. Germline V gene lookup returns CDR1 MNHEY and CDR2 SMNVEV (reference sequence). The CDR3 covers 13 residues. Trimming cost V 0 bases and J 4 bases, with 5 bases left between them. The DNA of the CDR3 is TGTGCCAGCAGTTTATCCGGGTCAGATACGCAGTATTTT. Protein sequence: CASSLSGSDTQYF.

The rearrangement joins TRBV19 to TRBJ2-7; D may be TRBD1 (5 bases). The CDR3 spans 13 residues. The germline gives CDR1 LNHDA, CDR2 SQIVND (reference sequence). V was shortened by 2 bases and J by 6 bases, with 11 bases between the two germline ends. The DNA of the CDR3 is TGTGCCAGTAGTATAACCAGGGTAGGCGAGCAGTACTTC. Translated: CASSITRVGEQYF.

The chain combines TRBV25-1 with TRBJ1-1; D is ambiguous. The V end was cut by 5 bases, the J end by 11 bases, with 15 bases between. The CDR3 has 12 residues. Germline V gene data show CDR1 as MGHDK and CDR2 as SYGVNS. CDR3 loop: CASSLDGPGAFF. Here the CDR3 DNA reads TGTGCCAGCAGTCTTGACGGACCGGGGGCTTTCTTT.

This sequence joins TRBV7-9 and TRBJ2-4; TRBD1 aligns across 10 bases. Trimming cost V 1 base and J 1 base; bases outside gene matches: 7. CDR1 SEHNR and CDR2 FQNEAQ come from the germline V gene (reference sequence). This CDR3 region has 18 residues. The CDR3 spells CASSLGRQGAWAKNIQYF. The CDR3 DNA reads TGTGCCAGCAGCTTAGGTAGACAGGGGGCTTGGGCCAAAAACATTCAGTACTTC.

The chain couples TRBV19 to TRBJ2-7; perhaps D is TRBD1 or TRBD2 (6 bases each). V gave up 9 bases and J gave up 2 bases, with 20 bases separating them. Germline V CDR1 and CDR2: LNHDA, SQIVND (reference sequence). This CDR3 has 15 amino acids. The CDR3 nucleotides read TGTGCCAGCCAAGGAGGGGGACACCTTGCCTACGAGCAGTACTTC. It yields the protein CASQGGGHLAYEQYF.

The V gene is TRBV7-9, the J gene TRBJ2-3, with 7 bases matching TRBD1. The CDR3 consists of 16 residues. The junction had 8 bases not matched to a gene; V was cut back by 5 bases and J by 0 bases. The germline CDR1 and CDR2 sequences are SEHNR and FQNEAQ (reference sequence). The CDR3 DNA is TGTGCCAGCAGCCGGAGACAGGGTTCTAGCACAGATACGCAGTATTTT. Protein: CASSRRQGSSTDTQYF.

V is TRBV15 and J is TRBJ2-7; 7 bases fit TRBD1. The J segment lost 2 bases and the V segment lost 3 bases, leaving 13 bases of the junction unmatched. The germline V gene encodes CDR1 LNHNV and CDR2 YYDKDF (reference sequence). CDR3 length equals 17 residues. This CDR3 is CATSRVILGQLAYEQYF. For the CDR3, the DNA is TGTGCCACCAGCAGGGTCATCCTGGGACAGCTAGCCTACGAGCAGTACTTC.

The chain has TRBV5-6 and TRBJ2-3; possibly TRBD2 for D (6 bases). Per germline, CDR1 SGHDT and CDR2 YYEEEE. This CDR3 is built from 16 residues. Trimming removed 1 base at V and 6 bases at J, with 18 bases between. The CDR3 here is CASSLSVGTVGDTQYF. As DNA, the CDR3 is TGTGCCAGCAGCTTGTCCGTAGGGACTGTCGGGGATACGCAGTATTTT.

This clone has more than one count but fewer than ten. The chain carries TRBV29-1 and TRBJ1-1; 8 nucleotides agree with TRBD1. V shed 5 bases and J 4 bases; nucleotides not matched to a gene: 6. CDR1 SQVTM and CDR2 ANQGSEA come from the germline V gene. The CDR3 loop spans 13 amino acids. As DNA, the CDR3 is TGCAGCGTTTGGCAGGGGGCAGCCACTGAAGCTTTCTTT. Protein sequence: CSVWQGAATEAFF.